This is a list of T cell receptor beta chains from one sample in a study of cytomegalovirus exposure and HLA in healthy donors. The table came from immunoSEQ multiplex PCR; TCRdb's copy has only in-frame clones and leaves some out. The table lists about 400,000 clones, roughly 88% of them singletons, with under 0.9% in the top ten. The sequenced sample consisted of PBMCs. These receptors all come from a woman between 18 and 29 years old in good health and CMV-seronegative. CDR3s include the opening cysteine and the closing phenylalanine or tryptophan. A D gene is named only where the DNA matches it firmly. Not all rows give a size; the values are once, few, many and, for expanded clones, a class.

V: TRBV18; J: TRBJ2-3; size: few; D: .; CDR3: CASSPPTADTQYF
V: TRBV7-2; J: TRBJ2-3; size: .; D: TRBD2; CDR3: CASSPSSGTSTDTQYF
V: TRBV20-1; J: TRBJ2-4; size: .; D: .; CDR3: CSARANIQYF
V: TRBV7-6; J: TRBJ2-3; size: once; D: TRBD2; CDR3: CASSYLAVSGTDTQYF
V: TRBV28; J: TRBJ2-7; size: .; D: TRBD1; CDR3: CASSPVRQGGHYEQYF
V: TRBV5-1; J: TRBJ2-2; size: .; D: TRBD2; CDR3: CASSLSRTSRGPGELFF
V: TRBV28; J: TRBJ2-2; size: .; D: .; CDR3: CASGVGARYTGELFF
V: TRBV5-8; J: TRBJ1-2; size: .; D: .; CDR3: CASSRDSHPNYGYTF
V: TRBV6-6; J: TRBJ1-1; size: .; D: .; CDR3: CASRAHTPEENEAFF
V: TRBV27; J: TRBJ1-1; size: .; D: .; CDR3: CASSPLRGTEAFF
V: TRBV5-6; J: TRBJ1-2; size: .; D: TRBD1; CDR3: CASSPHRGTGGYTF
V: TRBV6-1; J: TRBJ1-1; size: .; D: .; CDR3: CATRENMNTEAFF
V: TRBV6-4; J: TRBJ2-2; size: once; D: .; CDR3: CASSEDDSNSGELFF
V: TRBV29-1; J: TRBJ2-5; size: .; D: .; CDR3: CSVDGGGQETQYF
V: TRBV14; J: TRBJ2-6; size: .; D: .; CDR3: CASSQGASKANVLTF
V: TRBV6-5; J: TRBJ2-2; size: .; D: .; CDR3: CASLTGTGELFF
V: TRBV13; J: TRBJ2-7; size: .; D: .; CDR3: CASSYQGSSYEQYF
V: TRBV5-1; J: TRBJ1-1; size: .; D: .; CDR3: CASSPTGRNGMNTEAFF
V: TRBV13; J: TRBJ2-3; size: .; D: .; CDR3: CASSPLEGGANTQYF
V: TRBV27; J: TRBJ2-2; size: once; D: TRBD1; CDR3: CASTPTGSHPGELFF
V: TRBV27; J: TRBJ1-1; size: .; D: .; CDR3: CASSLTAQQNTEAFF
V: TRBV5-4; J: TRBJ1-5; size: .; D: .; CDR3: CASSPSPGAVNQPQHF
V: TRBV13; J: TRBJ2-7; size: .; D: TRBD1; CDR3: CASSLEGQGGYEQYF